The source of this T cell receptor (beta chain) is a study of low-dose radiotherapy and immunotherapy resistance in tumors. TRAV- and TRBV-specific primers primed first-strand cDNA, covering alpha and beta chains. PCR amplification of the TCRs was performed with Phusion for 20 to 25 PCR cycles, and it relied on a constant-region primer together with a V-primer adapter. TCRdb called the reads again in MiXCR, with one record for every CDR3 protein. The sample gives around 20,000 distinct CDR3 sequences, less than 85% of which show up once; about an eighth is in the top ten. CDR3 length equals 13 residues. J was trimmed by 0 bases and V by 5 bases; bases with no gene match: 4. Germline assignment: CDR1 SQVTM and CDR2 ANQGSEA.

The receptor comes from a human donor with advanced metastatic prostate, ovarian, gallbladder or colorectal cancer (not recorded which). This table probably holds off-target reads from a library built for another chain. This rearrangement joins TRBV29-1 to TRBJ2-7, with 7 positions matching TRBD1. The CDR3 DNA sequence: TGCAGCGTTATGGACAGGCTCTCCTACGAGCAGTACTTC. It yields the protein CSVMDRLSYEQYF.